This entry features one TCR beta chain sequence. The antigen is unknown. Produced via immunoSEQ multiplex PCR; TCRdb's table is partial and in-frame only. The profile shows approximately 320,000 clones, roughly 70% of them singletons. This specimen belongs to a study of shared clonotypes between healthy human individuals. Adult donors, all healthy and HIV-negative, had no recent acute infections or vaccinations. Study conclusions and caveats: Around 5.4% of naive CD4 clonotypes were common to a few donors.

This CDR3 is built from 16 residues. The ends were cut back, 3 bases at V and 2 bases at J, with 14 bases in the middle. Germline CDR1 is MDHEN and CDR2 is SYDVKM. The sequence was collected from a man aged 30 to 45 in good health. The sequenced material came from memory CD4+ T cells sorted from blood. Subset indicated: CD45RA-negative fraction. This chain connects TRBV28 to TRBJ1-3; D is ambiguous. The DNA for the CDR3 is TGTGCCAGCAGTTTTGGAATAGAGACTCCTGGAAACACCATATATTTT. This codes for CASSFGIETPGNTIYF.